Described below is a single TCR beta chain sequence and its context. The antigen remains undetermined. This record belongs to a study of monozygotic twins with inflammatory bowel disease. Incorporation of UMIs carrying a 6-nucleotide sample barcode was performed by template switching. With around 15 and 9 cycles respectively, two nested PCRs were carried out on TCRalpha and TCRbeta cDNA. TCRdb reprocessed the 5' RACE reads; each CDR3 protein has one entry and no DNA is given. Its clone listing holds fewer than 200,000 distinct CDR3 sequences. Study-level results: No detectable difference in repertoire similarity separated concordant from discordant twins, possibly as a result of limited power.

CDR3 size: 16 residues. The germline gives CDR1 MDHEN, CDR2 SYDVKM. The chain uses TRBV28 and TRBJ1-3; TCRdb designates TRBD1, a call that cannot be tested without DNA. Sequenced material: blood. The receptor was derived from a human donor with ulcerative colitis or Crohn's disease, or a healthy co-twin of an affected twin (not recorded which). This CDR3 is CASSPIGRSSGNTIYF.